The 11 T cell receptor beta chains reported below all come from one sample, sequenced in a study of T cell responses to AZD1222 COVID-19 vaccine. Sequenced by immunoSEQ multiplex PCR; TCRdb stores in-frame clones only, minus some. The data hold roughly 140,000 clones, with approximately 92% observed a single time. Sequenced here: peripheral blood, sampled 28 days after the second AZD1222 dose. The receptors here all came from an adult who received the AZD1222 COVID-19 vaccine.

The V and J genes are TRBV6-5 and TRBJ2-7; TRBD1 matches 10 bases. The CDR3 is made up of 15 amino acids. V shed 7 bases, J shed 4 bases, and the junction held 10 bases outside the gene matches. CDR1 and CDR2 (germline): MNHEY, SVGAGI. CDR3 sequence: CASTPLRDRGYEQYF. In DNA, the CDR3 is TGTGCCAGCACCCCCCTGCGGGACAGGGGTTACGAGCAGTACTTC.

The chain carries TRBV5-4 and TRBJ2-2; 8 bases fit TRBD2. The germline V gene encodes CDR1 SGHNT and CDR2 YYREEE (reference sequence). V shed 4 bases, J shed 5 bases, and the junction held 13 bases outside the gene matches. The CDR3 consists of 17 residues. The DNA of the CDR3 is TGTGCCAGCAGCCCTTGGTCAAGCGGGGGTGGAACCGGGGAGCTGTTTTTT. It codes for CASSPWSSGGGTGELFF.

V usage is TRBV3-1 (or the pseudogene TRBV3-2) and J usage is TRBJ1-2; D may be TRBD1 (6 bases). The CDR3 contains 16 residues. The V gene lost 4 bases and the J gene lost 5 bases, with 20 bases spanning the gap. Per the germline V gene, CDR1 is LGHDT and CDR2 is YNNKEL (reference sequence). The CDR3 nucleotides are TGTGCCAGCAGCCTCGCTGTGACAGGAAGAACATATGGCTACACCTTC. Protein product: CASSLAVTGRTYGYTF.

A note on this clone: An end of the junction differs from the germline gene, which may be a read error. The J gene is TRBJ2-1, the V gene TRBV6-5; D possibly corresponds to TRBD2 (9 bases). Germline V gene data show CDR1 as MNHEY and CDR2 as SVGAGI. This CDR3 spans 15 amino acids. CDR3 residues: CACRGPAGGADEQFF. DNA for the CDR3: TGTGCCTGCAGGGGGCCAGCGGGAGGCGCTGATGAGCAGTTCTTC.

For the CDR3, the DNA is TGTGCCAGCAGCCAAGAGGGCTATTCTGGAAACACCATATATTTT. It specifies CASSQEGYSGNTIYF. This sequence joins TRBV4-2 and TRBJ1-3; no definite D call. Germline values: CDR1 LGHNA, CDR2 YNFKEQ. Trimming shortened V by 0 bases and J by 1 base, and 7 bases separated the two germline ends. This CDR3 comprises 15 residues.

The rearrangement joins TRBV12-3 or TRBV12-4 to TRBJ1-2, with D maybe TRBD1 (6 bases). V was shortened by 1 base and J by 7 bases, with 10 bases between the two germline ends. CDR3 length: 13 residues. The CDR3 protein is CASSLGGGRGYTF. The CDR3 DNA reads TGTGCCAGCAGTTTAGGCGGGGGCCGTGGCTACACCTTC.

The chain employs TRBV7-9 and TRBJ2-7; D unresolved. This CDR3 comprises 11 residues. The V end lost 5 bases, the J end lost 3 bases, and 5 bases lay between the germline ends. CDR1 and CDR2 from the germline V gene are SEHNR and FQNEAQ (reference sequence). The CDR3 sequence: CASSGHYEQYF. For the CDR3, the DNA is TGTGCCAGCAGCGGCCACTACGAGCAGTACTTC.

The rearrangement uses TRBV2 and TRBJ1-2; no clear D gene. Germline loops: CDR1 SNHLY, CDR2 FYNNEI. V lost 2 bases to trimming and J lost 7 bases, with 5 bases between them. This CDR3 spans 11 amino acids. CDR3 sequence: CASSETSGYTF. The CDR3, as DNA: TGTGCCAGCAGTGAAACGAGTGGCTACACCTTC.

This chain connects TRBV10-1 to TRBJ1-3; D unclear. The germline gives CDR1 WNHNN, CDR2 SYGVQD (reference sequence). V shed 4 bases and J shed 0 bases, with 4 bases lying between them. CDR3 length: 13 residues. DNA for the CDR3: TGCGCCAGCAGTGTAAACTCTGGAAACACCATATATTTT. Residues: CASSVNSGNTIYF.

The chain recombines TRBV6-5 with TRBJ2-1, with 9 bases lining up with TRBD2. CDR1 is MNHEY, CDR2 SVGAGI, per germline. The CDR3 contains 15 residues. With V trimmed by 4 bases and J by 6 bases, 7 bases remained unmatched. CDR3 DNA sequence: TGTGCCAGCAGTTCCTTAGCGGGAGAATTCAATGAGCAGTTCTTC. It specifies CASSSLAGEFNEQFF.

The genes are TRBV6-6 and TRBJ1-3; no reliable D call. The CDR3 sequence is 13 residues long. Germline CDR1 MNHNY, CDR2 SVGAGI (reference sequence). V lost 0 bases, J lost 7 bases, and 7 bases lay in between. CDR3 protein: CASSYSLGNTIYF. As DNA, the CDR3 is TGTGCCAGCAGTTACTCTTTGGGGAACACCATATATTTT.